A single count supports the clone carrying this T cell receptor (beta chain). The antigen is undetermined. This sample is part of a study of CD4+ T cells in melanoma. Study-level points and caveats: Diverse differentiation states were reported for melanoma neoantigen-specific CD4+ T cells. CD8+ T cell, macrophage and B cell function reportedly correlated with neoantigen-specific CD4+ T cells.

Produced via immunoSEQ multiplex PCR; TCRdb's table is partial and in-frame only. The sample shows about 140,000 clones, around 90% of them seen only once. Trimming at V came to 6 bases and at J to 5 bases, leaving 15 bases not matched to a gene. Germline CDR1 reads SGHAT; CDR2 reads FQNNGV. This CDR3 has 17 amino acids. The gene calls are TRBV11-2 and TRBJ1-1; 10 positions agree with TRBD1. The clonotype comes from a human donor with melanoma. The CDR3 spells CASSFFPGQGSDTEAFF. For the CDR3, the DNA is TGTGCCAGCAGTTTTTTCCCGGGACAGGGGTCCGATACTGAAGCTTTCTTT.